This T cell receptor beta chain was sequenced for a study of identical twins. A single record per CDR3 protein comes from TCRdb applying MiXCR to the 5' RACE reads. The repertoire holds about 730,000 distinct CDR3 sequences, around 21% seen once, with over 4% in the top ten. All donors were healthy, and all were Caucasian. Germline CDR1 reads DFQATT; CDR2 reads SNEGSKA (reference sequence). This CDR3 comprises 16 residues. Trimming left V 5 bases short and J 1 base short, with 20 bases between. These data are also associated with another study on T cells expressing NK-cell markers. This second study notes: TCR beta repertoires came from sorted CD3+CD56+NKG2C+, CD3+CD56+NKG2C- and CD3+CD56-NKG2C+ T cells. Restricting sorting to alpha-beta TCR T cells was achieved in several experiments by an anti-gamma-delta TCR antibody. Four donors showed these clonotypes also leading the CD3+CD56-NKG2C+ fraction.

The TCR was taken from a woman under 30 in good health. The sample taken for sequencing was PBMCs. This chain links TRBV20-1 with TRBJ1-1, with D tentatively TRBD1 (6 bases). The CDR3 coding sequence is TGCAGTGCTTGGAGACAGGCATCTATCCCGAACACTGAAGCTTTCTTT. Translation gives CSAWRQASIPNTEAFF.